This T cell receptor (beta chain) was observed in a study of T cell changes during pregnancy in multiple sclerosis. CDR1 and CDR2 (germline): KGHSH, LQKENI. V gave up 6 bases and J gave up 2 bases; unmatched junction bases: 12. The CDR3 covers 16 residues. Clones were read by immunoSEQ multiplex PCR, and TCRdb kept only the in-frame ones, dropping some. The sample has roughly 25,000 clones, approximately 89% seen once. The chain combines TRBV18 with TRBJ2-7; 8 nucleotides agree with TRBD1. The clonotype originates from a female donor in good health, enrolled as a control in a pregnancy study. Here the sequenced sample was CD8+ T cells from peripheral blood mononuclear cells, taken in the first trimester of pregnancy. The CDR3 sequence: CASSPAPGQAPYEQYF. In DNA form, the CDR3 reads TGTGCCAGCTCCCCTGCACCGGGACAGGCTCCCTACGAGCAGTACTTC.